These T cell receptor beta chains were read from a single sample in a study of response to subunit inactivated influenza vaccine. MiXCR, applied by TCRdb to the RT-PCR reads, yields one record per CDR3 protein. Among about 180,000 distinct CDR3 sequences listed, about 9% were seen once. The material was non-naive T cells sorted from PBMCs, obtained on the day of vaccination. The receptors derive from a man aged 45 to 65 who received an inactivated influenza vaccine. Each CDR3 is given with its conserved first and last residue. D genes are given only for firm matches. Expanded clones get a size class; other rows say once, few or many, or leave the size out.

v_gene	d_gene	j_gene	abundance	CDR3nt	CDR3aa
TRBV18	NA	TRBJ2-2	many	TGTGCCAGCACAGTTAACACCGGGGAGCTGTTTTTT	CASTVNTGELFF
TRBV20-1	TRBD1	TRBJ2-7	NA	TGCAGTGCTAGAGCAGTAGGACAGGGGGAGTTGGAGCAGTACTTC	CSARAVGQGELEQYF
TRBV7-9	NA	TRBJ1-5	few	TGTGCCAGCAGCTTAGAGGGCCAGGGACATCCCCAGCATTTT	CASSLEGQGHPQHF
TRBV6-2/TRBV6-3	NA	TRBJ1-2	few	TGTGCCAGCAGTTCTCCGGGCTTTCTTATCGGCTACACCTTC	CASSSPGFLIGYTF
TRBV28	NA	TRBJ2-5	NA	TGTGCCAGCAGTTTGGGAATCGGCGGGAAAGAGACCCAGTACTTC	CASSLGIGGKETQYF
TRBV5-1	NA	TRBJ1-2	few	TGCGCCAGCAGCCCTGGAGTACAGGGCCTATCCCCCCACTATGGCTACACCTTC	CASSPGVQGLSPHYGYTF
TRBV14	NA	TRBJ2-1	few	TGTGCCAGCAGCCATCTGGGCTCTGGGTCCTACAATGAGCAGTTCTTC	CASSHLGSGSYNEQFF
TRBV24-1	NA	TRBJ2-1	NA	TGTGCCACCAGTGACAGGGGCTACAATGAGCAGTTCTTC	CATSDRGYNEQFF
TRBV20-1	TRBD1	TRBJ1-5	many	TGCAGTGCTCAGACAGGGGGCGATCAGCCCCAGCATTTT	CSAQTGGDQPQHF
TRBV7-3	NA	TRBJ1-5	NA	TGTGCCAGCAGCCCCCACCTAGGGTCGGGCAATCAGCCCCAGCATTTT	CASSPHLGSGNQPQHF
TRBV7-2	TRBD2	TRBJ2-7	NA	TGTGCCAGCAGCTTAGTAGGACTAGCTTCCCACGAGCAGTACTTC	CASSLVGLASHEQYF
TRBV20-1	TRBD1	TRBJ2-7	many	TGCAGTGCTAGAGCCAAATGGGACAGGGACCCCTCCTACGAGCAGTACTTC	CSARAKWDRDPSYEQYF
TRBV5-4	NA	TRBJ2-2	NA	TGTGCCAGCAATGAGCAGTACACCGGGGAGCTGTTTTTT	CASNEQYTGELFF
TRBV11-2	NA	TRBJ2-7	few	TGTGCCAGCAGCTTAGGGACCGGGTATTACGAGCAGTACTTC	CASSLGTGYYEQYF
TRBV3-1	NA	TRBJ1-1	few	TGTGCCAGCAGCCAAGAGGGCGAGGGAATTGGATGGGAAGCTTTCTTT	CASSQEGEGIGWEAFF
TRBV6-1	NA	TRBJ2-3	NA	TGTGCCAGCAGTAGTCAGCCAACGAGAACAGATACGCAGTATTTT	CASSSQPTRTDTQYF
TRBV6-2/TRBV6-3	TRBD1	TRBJ2-7	NA	TGTGCCAGCAGAACCGGGACAGGGGTTCGGGAGCAGTACTTC	CASRTGTGVREQYF
TRBV12-3/TRBV12-4	TRBD1	TRBJ2-2	NA	TGTGCCAGCAGCAACAGGGGTAGAACCGGGGAGCTGTTTTTT	CASSNRGRTGELFF
TRBV19	TRBD1	TRBJ2-3	few	TGTGCCAGTAGTAGCCAGGGACAGTTGGTTACGCAGTATTTT	CASSSQGQLVTQYF
TRBV11-2	NA	TRBJ2-4	many	TGTGCCAGCAGCCCAGACAGGTTTCTAGCCAAAAACATTCAGTACTTC	CASSPDRFLAKNIQYF
TRBV12-3/TRBV12-4	NA	TRBJ1-5	many	TGTGCCAGCAGCCTGAGCAGGGGTCAGCCCCAGCATTTT	CASSLSRGQPQHF
TRBV7-2	TRBD1	TRBJ2-5	NA	TGTGCCAGCAGCTTAACTTCAGGGGGCCTACAAGAGACCCAGTACTTC	CASSLTSGGLQETQYF
TRBV10-3	NA	TRBJ2-7	many	TGTGCCATCAGTGAGTCGAAGGGGTACGAGCAGTACTTC	CAISESKGYEQYF
TRBV29-1	NA	TRBJ2-7	many	TGCAGCGTTACCGAGGACACTTCCTACGAGCAGTACTTC	CSVTEDTSYEQYF
TRBV20-1	TRBD1	TRBJ1-1	few	TGCAGTGCTCGGGGACAGGGAGGTATGAACACTGAAGCTTTCTTT	CSARGQGGMNTEAFF
TRBV9	NA	TRBJ2-3	NA	TGTGCCAGCAGCGCCTGGGCGGCGTACACAGATACGCAGTATTTT	CASSAWAAYTDTQYF
TRBV15	NA	TRBJ1-2	NA	TGTGCCGCCAGCAGAGATGGGGGGGACTATGGCTACACCTTC	CAASRDGGDYGYTF
TRBV28	NA	TRBJ2-6	many	TGTGCCAGCAGTTTATCGCGACGGTCTGGGGCCAACGTCCTGACTTTC	CASSLSRRSGANVLTF
TRBV9	NA	TRBJ2-5	NA	TGTGCCAGCAGCGCAACTCAGGGTGTTGATAGAGAGACCCAGTACTTC	CASSATQGVDRETQYF
TRBV6-5	NA	TRBJ1-1	few	TGTGCCAGCAGTTACTCCGGGGCGCAGAACACTGAAGCTTTCTTT	CASSYSGAQNTEAFF
TRBV20-1	NA	TRBJ2-5	NA	TGCAGTGCTCAGAGGACAGCTCAAGAGACCCAGTACTTC	CSAQRTAQETQYF
TRBV27	NA	TRBJ2-1	many	TGTGCCAGCAGCCCGATGGACGGCTACAATGAGCAGTTCTTC	CASSPMDGYNEQFF
TRBV6-1	TRBD1	TRBJ2-1	NA	TGTGCCAGCAGGGGACAGACCTACAATGAGCAGTTCTTC	CASRGQTYNEQFF
TRBV20-1	NA	TRBJ2-5	many	TGCAGTACCTGTAGGGGCGGTTCAGTGGGGGGAGAGACCCAGTACTTC	CSTCRGGSVGGETQYF
TRBV11-2	NA	TRBJ2-7	NA	TGTGCCAGCAGCTTAGAGAGAGACAGTTACGAGCAGTACTTC	CASSLERDSYEQYF
TRBV7-2	TRBD1	TRBJ1-6	NA	TGTGCCAGCAGCCCCAGGGGGTCTTCAAATTCACCCCTCCACTTT	CASSPRGSSNSPLHF
TRBV7-6	NA	TRBJ2-3	many	TGTGCCAGCAGCTCACTTAAAACAGATACGCAGTATTTT	CASSSLKTDTQYF
TRBV27	NA	TRBJ2-7	NA	TGTGCCAGCAGTTTTGCGGCCGCCGGATACCCCTACGAGCAGTACTTC	CASSFAAAGYPYEQYF
TRBV12-3/TRBV12-4	TRBD1	TRBJ2-1	many	TGTGCCAGCAGTAACGGACAGGCAACCTACACTGAGCAGTTCTTC	CASSNGQATYTEQFF
TRBV5-1	TRBD1	TRBJ1-1	NA	TGCGCCAGCAGCTTTCGAGGACAGGGGAACACTGAAGCTTTCTTT	CASSFRGQGNTEAFF
TRBV6-1	NA	TRBJ2-3	NA	TGTGCCAGCAGGGACGGAAAAAGCACAGATACGCAGTATTTT	CASRDGKSTDTQYF